This T cell receptor (beta chain) derives from a study of long-term antiretroviral therapy in people with HIV. V was pared by 0 bases and J by 6 bases, with 6 bases of the junction left unmatched. This CDR3 has 14 amino acids. Germline V gene data show CDR1 as SGDLS and CDR2 as YYNGEE. The run of the v3.0 immunoSEQ assay was at survey level. Some clones are missing from TCRdb's copy, which holds only in-frame ones; the method was immunoSEQ multiplex PCR. The sample lists around 29,000 clones, 80% occurring once. Sequencing used unsorted PBMCs, obtained 0.3 years after starting antiretroviral therapy. The rearrangement uses TRBV9 and TRBJ2-7, with 7 bases fitting TRBD2. This TCR derives from a man aged 40-49 years with HIV. The CDR3 region has the DNA TGTGCCAGCAGCGTAGGGAGCGGGGCCACCGAGCAGTACTTC. This sequence encodes CASSVGSGATEQYF.